This T cell receptor (beta chain) emerged from a study of Ad26.COV2.S vaccination and SARS-CoV-2 variants. Overall study context: Into the muscle, Ad26.COV2.S was dosed once or twice, 56 days apart.

Clones were sequenced by immunoSEQ multiplex PCR, and TCRdb holds only the in-frame ones, with some missing. This sample has about 350,000 clones, with roughly 84% found just once. The CDR3 is made up of 18 amino acids. The V segment lost 0 bases and the J segment 5 bases; nucleotides outside the gene matches: 13. Germline V lookup: CDR1 SGHRS, CDR2 YFSETQ. Described treatment: 15 to 20 received Ad26.COV2.S at low or high dose, single or two shots; several received placebo; per-sample allocation not given. Day 63 after the first injection of vaccine or placebo was the sampling time. This receptor was taken from a person aged 18-60 years who received the Ad26.COV2.S COVID-19 vaccine or a placebo. The chain recombines TRBV5-1 with TRBJ2-1; the match to TRBD2 covers 8 bases. Here the sequenced sample was peripheral blood, taken in a trial of Ad26.COV2.S vaccine versus placebo. The CDR3 region has the DNA TGCGCCAGCAGCTTGGTAAATACGGGGGGGCCCGCGAACAATGAGCAGTTCTTC. Its translation: CASSLVNTGGPANNEQFF.